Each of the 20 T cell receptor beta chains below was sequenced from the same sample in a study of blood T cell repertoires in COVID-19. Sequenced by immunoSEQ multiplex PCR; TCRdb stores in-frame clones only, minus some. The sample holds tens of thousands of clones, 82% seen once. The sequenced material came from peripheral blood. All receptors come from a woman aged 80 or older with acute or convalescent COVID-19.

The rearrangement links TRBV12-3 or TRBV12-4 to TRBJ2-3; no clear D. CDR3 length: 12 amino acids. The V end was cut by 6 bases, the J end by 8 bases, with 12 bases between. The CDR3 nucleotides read TGTGCCAGCAGATCCTCCCTAGGTACGCAGTATTTT. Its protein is CASRSSLGTQYF.

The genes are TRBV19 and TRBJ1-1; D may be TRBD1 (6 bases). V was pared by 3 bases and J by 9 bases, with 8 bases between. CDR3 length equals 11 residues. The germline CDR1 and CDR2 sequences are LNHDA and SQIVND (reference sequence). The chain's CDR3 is CASSMRGKAFF. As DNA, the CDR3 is TGTGCCAGTAGTATGAGGGGGAAAGCTTTCTTT.

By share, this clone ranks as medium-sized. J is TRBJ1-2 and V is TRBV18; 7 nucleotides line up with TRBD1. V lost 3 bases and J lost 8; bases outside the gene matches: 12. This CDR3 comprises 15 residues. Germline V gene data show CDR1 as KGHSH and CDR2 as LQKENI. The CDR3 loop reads CASSPGTERGLGYTF. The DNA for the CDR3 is TGTGCCAGCTCACCCGGGACAGAAAGGGGCTTGGGCTACACCTTC.

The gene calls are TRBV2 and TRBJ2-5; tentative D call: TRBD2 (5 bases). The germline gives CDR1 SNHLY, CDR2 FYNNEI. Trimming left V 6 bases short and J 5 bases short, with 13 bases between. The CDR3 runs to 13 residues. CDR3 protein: CASRDYPRETQYF. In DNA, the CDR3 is TGTGCCAGCAGAGACTACCCCCGGGAGACCCAGTACTTC. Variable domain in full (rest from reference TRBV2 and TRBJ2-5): EPEVTQTPSHQVTQMGQEVILRCVPISNHLYFYWYRQILGQKVEFLVSFYNNEISEKSEIFDDQFSVERPDGSNFTLKIRSTKLEDSAMYFCASRDYPRETQYFGPGTRLLVL.

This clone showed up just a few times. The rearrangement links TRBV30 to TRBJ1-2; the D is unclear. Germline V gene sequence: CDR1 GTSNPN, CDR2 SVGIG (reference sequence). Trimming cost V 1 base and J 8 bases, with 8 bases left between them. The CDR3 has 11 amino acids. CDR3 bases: TGTGCCTGGAGTGCGGAGGGCGGCTACACCTTC. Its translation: CAWSAEGGYTF. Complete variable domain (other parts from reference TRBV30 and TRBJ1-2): SQTIHQWPATLVQPVGSPLSLECTVEGTSNPNLYWYRQAAGRGLQLLFYSVGIGQISSEVPQNLSASRPQDRQFILSSKKLLLSDSGFYLCAWSAEGGYTFGSGTRLTVV.

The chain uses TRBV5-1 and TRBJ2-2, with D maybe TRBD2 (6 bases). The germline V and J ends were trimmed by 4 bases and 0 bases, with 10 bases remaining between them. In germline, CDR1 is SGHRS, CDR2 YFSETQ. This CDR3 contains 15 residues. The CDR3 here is CASSTGGPNTGELFF. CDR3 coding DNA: TGCGCCAGCAGCACCGGGGGACCGAACACCGGGGAGCTGTTTTTT.

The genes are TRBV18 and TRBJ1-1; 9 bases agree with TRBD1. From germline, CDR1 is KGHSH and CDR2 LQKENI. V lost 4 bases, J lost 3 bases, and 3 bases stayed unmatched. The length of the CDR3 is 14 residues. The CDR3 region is CASSLQGADTEAFF. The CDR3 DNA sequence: TGTGCCAGCTCACTACAGGGGGCTGACACTGAAGCTTTCTTT.

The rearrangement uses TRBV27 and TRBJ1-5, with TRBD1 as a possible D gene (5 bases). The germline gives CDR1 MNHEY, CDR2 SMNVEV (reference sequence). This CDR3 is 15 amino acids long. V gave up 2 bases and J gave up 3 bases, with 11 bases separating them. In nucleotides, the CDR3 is TGTGCCAGCAGTTTACAGGGAAGCGTCAATCAGCCCCAGCATTTT. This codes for CASSLQGSVNQPQHF.

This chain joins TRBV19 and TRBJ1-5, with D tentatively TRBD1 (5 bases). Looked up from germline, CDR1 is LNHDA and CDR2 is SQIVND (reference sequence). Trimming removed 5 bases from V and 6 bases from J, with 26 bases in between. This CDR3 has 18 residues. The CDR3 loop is CASSGRTDRDFRAQPQHF. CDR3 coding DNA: TGTGCCAGTAGTGGGAGAACGGACCGGGACTTTCGGGCTCAGCCCCAGCATTTT. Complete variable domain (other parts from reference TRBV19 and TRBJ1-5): DGGITQSPKYLFRKEGQNVTLSCEQNLNHDAMYWYRQDPGQGLRLIYYSQIVNDFQKGDIAEGYSVSREKKESFPLTVTSAQKNPTAFYLCASSGRTDRDFRAQPQHFGDGTRLSIL.

CDR3 DNA: TGTGCCACCCATGCCCCGACGGGGTTCTACGAGCAGTACTTC. It is translated as CATHAPTGFYEQYF. The chain links TRBV21-1 to TRBJ2-7; the table calls TRBD2, which could not be checked here. TRBV21-1 is a listed pseudogene. This CDR3 comprises 14 residues.

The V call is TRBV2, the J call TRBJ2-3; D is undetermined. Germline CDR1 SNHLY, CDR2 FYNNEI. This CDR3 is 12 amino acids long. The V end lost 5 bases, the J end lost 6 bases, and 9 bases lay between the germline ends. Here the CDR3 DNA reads TGTGCCAGCAGTCTTGGCCCGGATACGCAGTATTTT. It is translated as CASSLGPDTQYF.

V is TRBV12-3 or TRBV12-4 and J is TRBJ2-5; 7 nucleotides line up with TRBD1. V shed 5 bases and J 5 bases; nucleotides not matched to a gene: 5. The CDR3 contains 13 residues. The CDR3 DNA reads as TGTGCCAGCAGTCCAGGGGGTCAGGAGACCCAGTACTTC. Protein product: CASSPGGQETQYF.

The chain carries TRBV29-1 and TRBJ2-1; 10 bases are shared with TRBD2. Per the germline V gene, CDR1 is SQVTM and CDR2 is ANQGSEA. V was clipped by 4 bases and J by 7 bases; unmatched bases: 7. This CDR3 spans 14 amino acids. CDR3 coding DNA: TGCAGCGTTGTAGTTAGCGGGAGGATAAATGAGCAGTTCTTC. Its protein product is CSVVVSGRINEQFF.

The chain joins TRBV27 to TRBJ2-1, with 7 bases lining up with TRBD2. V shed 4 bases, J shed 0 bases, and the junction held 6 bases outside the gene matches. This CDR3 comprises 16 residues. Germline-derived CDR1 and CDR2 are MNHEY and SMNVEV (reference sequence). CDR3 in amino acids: CASSYSAGSSYNEQFF. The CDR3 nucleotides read TGTGCCAGCAGTTATTCAGCGGGAAGCTCCTACAATGAGCAGTTCTTC.

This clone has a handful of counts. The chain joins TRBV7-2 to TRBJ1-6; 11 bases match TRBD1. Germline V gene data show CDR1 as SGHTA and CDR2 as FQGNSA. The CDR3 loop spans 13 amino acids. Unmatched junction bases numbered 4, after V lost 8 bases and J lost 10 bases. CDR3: CASADRGQSPLHF. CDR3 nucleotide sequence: TGTGCCAGCGCGGACAGGGGGCAGTCACCCCTCCACTTT.

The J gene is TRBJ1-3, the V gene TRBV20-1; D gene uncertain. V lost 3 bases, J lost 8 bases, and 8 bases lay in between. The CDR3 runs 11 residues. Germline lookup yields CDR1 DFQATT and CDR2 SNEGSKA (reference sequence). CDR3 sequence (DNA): TGCAGTGCTAGTTTCCAGGACACCATATATTTT. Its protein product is CSASFQDTIYF.

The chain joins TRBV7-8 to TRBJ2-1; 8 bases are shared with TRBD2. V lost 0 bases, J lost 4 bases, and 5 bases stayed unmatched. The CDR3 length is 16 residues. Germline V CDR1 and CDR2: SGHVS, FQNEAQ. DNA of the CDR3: TGTGCCAGCAGCTTAGCGCGTGGCGGGAGGTACAATGAGCAGTTCTTC. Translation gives CASSLARGGRYNEQFF.

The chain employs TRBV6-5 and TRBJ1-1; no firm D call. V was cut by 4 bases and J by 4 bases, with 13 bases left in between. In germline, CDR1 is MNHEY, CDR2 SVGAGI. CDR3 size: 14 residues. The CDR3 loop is CASSSFLGSTEAFF. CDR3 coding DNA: TGTGCCAGCAGTTCGTTTCTGGGGAGCACTGAAGCTTTCTTT.

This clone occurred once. This CDR3 reads CASSPGHGAVYEQYF. The CDR3 DNA is TGTGCCAGCTCACCCGGCCACGGAGCGGTGTACGAGCAGTACTTC. The chain links TRBV18 to TRBJ2-7; D is possibly TRBD2 (5 bases). CDR3 length: 15 residues. Deletions cut 3 bases from V and 4 bases from J, with 16 bases between. The germline CDR1 and CDR2 sequences are KGHSH and LQKENI.

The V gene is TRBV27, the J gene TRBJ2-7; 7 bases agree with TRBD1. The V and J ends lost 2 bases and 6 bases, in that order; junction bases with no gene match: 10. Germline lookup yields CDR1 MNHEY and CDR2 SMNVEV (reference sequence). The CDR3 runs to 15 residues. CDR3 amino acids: CASSLTRDRTTEQYF. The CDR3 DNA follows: TGTGCCAGCAGTTTAACTAGGGACAGAACCACCGAGCAGTACTTC.